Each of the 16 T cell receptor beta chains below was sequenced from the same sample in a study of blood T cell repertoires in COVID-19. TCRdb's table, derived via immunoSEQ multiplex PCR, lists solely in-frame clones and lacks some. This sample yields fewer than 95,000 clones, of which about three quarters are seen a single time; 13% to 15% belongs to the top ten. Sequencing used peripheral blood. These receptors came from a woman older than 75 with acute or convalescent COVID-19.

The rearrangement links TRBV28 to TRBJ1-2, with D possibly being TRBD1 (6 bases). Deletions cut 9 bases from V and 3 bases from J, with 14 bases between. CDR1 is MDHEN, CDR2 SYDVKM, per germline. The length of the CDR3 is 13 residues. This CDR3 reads CASQSSGDYGYTF. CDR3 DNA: TGTGCCAGTCAGAGCTCAGGGGACTATGGCTACACCTTC.

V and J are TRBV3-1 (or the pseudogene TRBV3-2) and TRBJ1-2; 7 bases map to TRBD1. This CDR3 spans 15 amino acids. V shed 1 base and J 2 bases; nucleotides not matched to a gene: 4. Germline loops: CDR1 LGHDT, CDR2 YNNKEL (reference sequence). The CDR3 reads CASSQADRENYGYTF. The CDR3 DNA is TGTGCCAGCAGCCAAGCCGACAGGGAGAACTATGGCTACACCTTC.

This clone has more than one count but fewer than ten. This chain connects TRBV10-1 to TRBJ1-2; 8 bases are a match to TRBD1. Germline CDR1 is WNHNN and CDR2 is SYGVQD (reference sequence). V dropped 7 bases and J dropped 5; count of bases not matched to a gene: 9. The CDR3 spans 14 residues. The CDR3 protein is CASKSGGVGYGYTF. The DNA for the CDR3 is TGCGCCAGCAAATCAGGGGGCGTAGGGTATGGCTACACCTTC.

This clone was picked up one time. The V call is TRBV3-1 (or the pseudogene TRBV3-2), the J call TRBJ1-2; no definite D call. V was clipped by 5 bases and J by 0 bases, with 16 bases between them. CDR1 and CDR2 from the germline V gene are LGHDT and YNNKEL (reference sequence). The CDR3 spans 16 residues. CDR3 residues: CASSSRGLAANYGYTF. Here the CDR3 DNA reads TGTGCCAGCAGCTCCCGTGGGTTGGCGGCTAACTATGGCTACACCTTC.

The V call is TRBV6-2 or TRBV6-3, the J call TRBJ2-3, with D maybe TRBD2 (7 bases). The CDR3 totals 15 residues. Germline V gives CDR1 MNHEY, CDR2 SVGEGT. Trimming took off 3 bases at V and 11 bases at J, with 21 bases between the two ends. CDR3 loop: CASSYGIWGGLRQYF. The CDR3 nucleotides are TGTGCCAGCAGTTATGGGATCTGGGGGGGCCTTAGGCAGTATTTT.

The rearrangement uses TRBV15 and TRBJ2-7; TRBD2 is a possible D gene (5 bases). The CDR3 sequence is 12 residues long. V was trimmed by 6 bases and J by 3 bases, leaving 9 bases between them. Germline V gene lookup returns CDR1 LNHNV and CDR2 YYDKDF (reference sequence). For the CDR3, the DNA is TGTGCCACCAGAGAGGGTCTCTACGAGCAGTACTTC. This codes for CATREGLYEQYF.

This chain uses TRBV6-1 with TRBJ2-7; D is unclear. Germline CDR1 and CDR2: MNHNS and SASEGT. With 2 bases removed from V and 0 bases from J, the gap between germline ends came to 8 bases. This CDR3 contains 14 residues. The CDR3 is CASSEPSLSYEQYF. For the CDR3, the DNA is TGTGCCAGCAGTGAACCCAGTCTCTCCTACGAGCAGTACTTC.

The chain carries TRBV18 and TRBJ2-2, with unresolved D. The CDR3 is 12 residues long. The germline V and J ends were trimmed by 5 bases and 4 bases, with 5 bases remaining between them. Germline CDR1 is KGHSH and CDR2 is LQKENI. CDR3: CASSTSTGELFF. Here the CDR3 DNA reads TGTGCCAGCTCAACGAGCACCGGGGAGCTGTTTTTT.

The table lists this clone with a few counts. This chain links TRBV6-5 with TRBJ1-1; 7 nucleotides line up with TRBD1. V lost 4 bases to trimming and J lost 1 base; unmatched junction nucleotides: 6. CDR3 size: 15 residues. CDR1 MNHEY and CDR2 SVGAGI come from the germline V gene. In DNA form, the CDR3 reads TGTGCCAGCAGTTCTACAGGGGCGGGGAACACTGAAGCTTTCTTT. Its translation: CASSSTGAGNTEAFF.

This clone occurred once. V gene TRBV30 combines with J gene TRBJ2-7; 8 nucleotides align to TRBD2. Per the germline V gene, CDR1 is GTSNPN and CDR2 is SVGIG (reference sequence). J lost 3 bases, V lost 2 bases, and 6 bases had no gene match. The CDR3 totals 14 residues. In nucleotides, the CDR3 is TGTGCCTGGAGTCGGGAGGGAGGCGTCTACGAGCAGTACTTC. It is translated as CAWSREGGVYEQYF.

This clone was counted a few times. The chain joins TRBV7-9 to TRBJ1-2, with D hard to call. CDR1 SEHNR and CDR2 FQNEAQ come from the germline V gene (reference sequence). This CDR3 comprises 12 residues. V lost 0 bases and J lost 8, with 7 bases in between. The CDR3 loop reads CASSLAVEGYTF. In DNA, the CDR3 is TGTGCCAGCAGCTTAGCAGTGGAGGGCTACACCTTC.

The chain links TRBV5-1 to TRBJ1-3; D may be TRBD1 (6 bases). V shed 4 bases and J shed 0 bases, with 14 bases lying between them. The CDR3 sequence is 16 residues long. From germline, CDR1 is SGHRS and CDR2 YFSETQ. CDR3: CASSQRARGSGNTIYF. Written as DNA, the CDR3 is TGCGCCAGCAGCCAGAGGGCCAGGGGCTCTGGAAACACCATATATTTT.

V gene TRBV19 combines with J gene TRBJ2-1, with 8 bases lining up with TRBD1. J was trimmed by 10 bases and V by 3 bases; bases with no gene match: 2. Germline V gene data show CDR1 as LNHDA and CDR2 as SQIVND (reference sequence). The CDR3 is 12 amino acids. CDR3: CASSIGQGEQFF. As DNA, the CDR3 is TGTGCCAGTAGTATTGGACAGGGCGAGCAGTTCTTC.

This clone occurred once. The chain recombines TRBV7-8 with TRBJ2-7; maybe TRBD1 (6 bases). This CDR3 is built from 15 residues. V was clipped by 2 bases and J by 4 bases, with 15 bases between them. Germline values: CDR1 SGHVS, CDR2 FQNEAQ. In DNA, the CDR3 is TGTGCCAGCAGCTTAAGGCGCCGGGACAAATACGAGCAGTACTTC. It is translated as CASSLRRRDKYEQYF.

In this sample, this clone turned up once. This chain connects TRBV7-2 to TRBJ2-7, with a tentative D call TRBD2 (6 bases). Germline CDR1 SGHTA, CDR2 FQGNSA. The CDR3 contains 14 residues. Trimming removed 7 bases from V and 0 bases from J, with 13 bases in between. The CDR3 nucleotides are TGTGCCAGCACCCCTGGCGGGGCCTCCTACGAGCAGTACTTC. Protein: CASTPGGASYEQYF.

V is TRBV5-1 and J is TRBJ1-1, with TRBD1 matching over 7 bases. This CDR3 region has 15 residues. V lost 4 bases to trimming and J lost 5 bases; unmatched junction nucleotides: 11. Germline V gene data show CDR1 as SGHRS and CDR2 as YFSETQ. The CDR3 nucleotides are TGCGCCAGCAGCCCGGGAAACGGACAGGTAACTGAAGCTTTCTTT. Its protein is CASSPGNGQVTEAFF.